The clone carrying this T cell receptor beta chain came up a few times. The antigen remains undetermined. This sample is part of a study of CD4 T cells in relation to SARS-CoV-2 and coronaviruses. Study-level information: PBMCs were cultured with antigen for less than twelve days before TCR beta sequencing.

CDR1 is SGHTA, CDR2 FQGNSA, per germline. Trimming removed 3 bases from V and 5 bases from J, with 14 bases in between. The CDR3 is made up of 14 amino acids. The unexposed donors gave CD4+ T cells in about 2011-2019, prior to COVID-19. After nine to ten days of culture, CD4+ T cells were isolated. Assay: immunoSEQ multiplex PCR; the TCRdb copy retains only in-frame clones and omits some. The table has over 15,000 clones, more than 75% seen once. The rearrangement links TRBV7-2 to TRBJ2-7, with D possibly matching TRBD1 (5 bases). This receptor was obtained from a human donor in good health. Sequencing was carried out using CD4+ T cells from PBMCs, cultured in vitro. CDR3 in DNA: TGTGCCAGCAGCTTGTACAGGCGTTTCGACGAGCAGTACTTC. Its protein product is CASSLYRRFDEQYF. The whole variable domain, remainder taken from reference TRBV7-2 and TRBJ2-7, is GAGVSQSPSNKVTEKGKDVELRCDPISGHTALYWYRQSLGQGLEFLIYFQGNSAPDKSGLPSDRFSAERTGGSVSTLTIQRTQQEDSAVYLCASSLYRRFDEQYFGPGTRLTVT.